This T cell receptor beta chain was profiled in a study of blood T cell repertoires in COVID-19 (dated by TCRdb to 2019 to 2021). In the study overall: Samples covering the acute and convalescent phases of COVID-19 were provided by collaborators in the United States, Italy and Spain. Sample metadata almost always included a de-identified subject ID, COVID-19 status, age in years and sex. The repertoires were released in a freely available public database meant as a resource for research on the immune response to SARS-CoV-2. The prospective study material was composed of cDNA or gDNA derived from T cells, B-cell-depleted T cells, or PBMCs. Subjects who had been exposed to COVID-19, were actively infected with it, or had recovered from it provided the deeply sampled blood TCRbeta repertoires that made up the dataset. Samples were obtained from the ongoing ImmuneRACE study (first 160 participants) and from 1,254 subjects provided by 6 global collaborators. Where available, HLA class I and class II types were taken from metadata supplied by the sample provider and were not determined by assay-based typing.

Collaborating institutions collected whole blood in K2EDTA tubes following their own protocols. For TCRbeta analysis, collaborators shipped samples in one of three forms: frozen whole blood, isolated PBMCs, or DNA extracted from either of those sample types. Including the terminal cysteine and phenylalanine, the CDR3 comprises 14 residues. The CDR3 DNA has 42 bases and is translated from base 1. CDR1 and CDR2, per the germline V gene (reference sequence), are MNHEY and SMNVEV. V has 6 bases trimmed and J has 3 bases trimmed; junction bases matching no gene number 4. TCRbeta CDR3 regions were amplified from genomic DNA using the immunoSEQ Assay, a bias-controlled multiplex PCR. The original pipeline was this. Within the assay, amplification of reference gene primers was used to estimate how many nucleated cells each sample contained. To quantify the absolute abundance of each unique TCRbeta CDR3 rearrangement, sequence reads were collapsed and filtered. Productive Simpson clonality was computed per sample as the square root of Simpson's diversity index over productive rearrangements. In its TCRdb copy, this immuneACCESS table keeps in-frame sequences only and misses some clones. Where compared with another copy, unresolved V genes explain less than half of these, and the others have no known cause. V, J and clone size are taken as reported in that table, and D and trimming were inferred from the DNA itself. The sample table records about 84,000 clones; under 85% of these occur just once. The top ten hold 25% to 35% of the sample.

Of note for this clone: Its antigen is still unknown. Per-base quality was not reported, and no clone a single base away is much larger than it.

What the authors observed across the whole study: The amount of clinical and demographic metadata varied by source and participant and was provided uncurated.

This TCR was recovered from a woman over 75 with acute or convalescent COVID-19. The specimen was peripheral blood. The chain is made from TRBV27 and TRBJ1-3; 8 junctional bases match TRBD1. The CDR3 has the sequence CASRPTGGGNTIYF. The DNA sequence is given as TGTGCCAGCAGGCCTACAGGGGGTGGAAACACCATATATTTT.